This record concerns one T cell receptor beta chain sequence. This receptor's antigen is unknown. No base quality information exists; no much larger clone differs at one position. This sample stems from a study of T cell repertoires in cytomegalovirus infection (dated by TCRdb to about 2019). Regarding the complete study: Because public TCR beta signatures pointed to carriage of CMV infection together with the matching HLA type, the HLA type of each donor mattered for the analysis.

Sequencing was carried out with an Illumina HiSeq 1500. TCRdb applied fastp at Q25 and MiXCR to the public reads, then kept only in-frame beta chains. Every entry covers one CDR3 protein and lists the most common genes and DNA from its rows. This sample holds around 300,000 distinct CDR3 sequences; more than 8% were observed only once. The ten largest clones represent roughly 4.5% of the sample. General study outcomes and caveats: In both this cohort and an independent roughly 400-donor cohort, the cumulative frequency of public TCR beta family members distinguished carriers of CMV infection plus the relevant HLA type. The ex vivo response was dominated by HLA-C-restricted CMV-specific TCR beta clonotypes, which also provided the single most frequent clonotype in two of eight donors.

V is trimmed back by 1 base and J by 3 bases, and the junction contains 4 bases that no gene match accounts for. As encoded in the germline V gene, CDR1 is SGHAT while CDR2 is FQNNGV. The CDR3 holds 15 amino acids from the cysteine to the phenylalanine. The DNA shown is the 45-base CDR3, in frame from base 1. The sequence came from a human donor in good health (CMV status not recorded). Some clones in this sample may be carry-over from other donors' samples. The chain couples TRBV11-2 to TRBJ1-2, with 8 bases in between that match TRBD1. What was sequenced was PBMCs. The CDR3 amino acid sequence is: CASSLGTGKDYGYTF. The DNA reads as follows: TGTGCCAGCAGCTTAGGGACAGGGAAAGACTATGGCTACACCTTC. Reference TRBV11-2 and TRBJ1-2 proteins supply the regions before and after the CDR3; the full variable domain is: EAGVAQSPRYKIIEKRQSVAFWCNPISGHATLYWYQQILGQGPKLLIQFQNNGVVDDSQLPKDRFSAERLKGVDSTLKIQPAKLEDSAVYLCASSLGTGKDYGYTFGSGTRLTVV.